This T cell receptor (beta chain) was identified in a study of early stage breast cancer tumors (dated by TCRdb to between 2016 and 2019). With respect to the entire study: Of the roughly 15 invasive breast tumors, some twelve were found to be estrogen receptor-positive, progesterone receptor-positive and HER2-negative. Of the approximately twelve ER+/PR+/HER2- tumors, eight were classified as invasive ductal carcinomas and four as invasive lobular carcinomas. Across all samples, 2,500,000 or so templates representing over a million unique clonotypes were detected. A read coverage of roughly 10-fold per sample was achieved on average.

The research as a whole found: Chain pairing and functional markers such as CD4, CD8 and FOXP3 were missed by bulk genomic DNA sequencing of unsorted cells. Greater similarity was observed between blood and normal breast repertoires than between blood and tumor repertoires, and tumor was distinguished from normal in about 85% of the 16 patients when each tissue was compared with blood. The small cohort size prevented analysis by tumor subtype. Enriched TCRB sequences shared across patients were found to be mostly commonly generated sequences that were unlikely to play an important role in the tumor microenvironment. Compared with adjacent normal breast tissue, tumors had higher clonality and 2 to 3-fold greater T cell density.

CDR1 and CDR2 are read off the germline V gene (reference sequence) as MNHNY and SVGAGI. Inclusive of the bounding cysteine and phenylalanine, the CDR3 is 16 residues long. Only the CDR3 region is kept as DNA, spanning 48 bases read in frame from base 1. The V end gives up 6 bases and the J end 2 bases, leaving 8 bases in the junction not matched to a gene. About this clone: Its antigen is unknown. The record has no base qualities; no much larger clone is one base away.

Two independent genomic DNA replicates were amplified for each sample, with approximately 0.5 ug used for blood and around 1.5 ug for tumor or normal breast. Following the manufacturer's instructions, the ImmunoSeq Intro kit was used to carry out TCRB sequencing on genomic DNA. The multiplex PCR ran for about 31 cycles using proprietary primers and spike-in control sequences for absolute quantification. Single-end 150-bp reads were used to sequence an 87-bp fragment spanning the CDR3 plus the flanking V and J genes. Each lane of an Illumina MiSeq using version 3.0 chemistry carried seven multiplexed samples, with two replicates per sample. For the original study's pipeline: Raw data were processed with the vendor's proprietary pipeline, and both replicates were merged into a single result per sample. Productive rearrangements sharing the V-gene family, CDR3 amino acid sequence and J-gene segment were defined as clonotypes. Clonality was computed as 1 minus the normalized Shannon entropy (Pielou evenness) of TCRB abundances. To estimate T cell density, the total number of templates was divided by the input cell count, which was inferred from how much DNA went in. Recon with default parameters was used to estimate total repertoire diversity and clonality. Clonotypes with over 0.1% abundance in tumor and at least 32-fold higher abundance in tumor than in normal breast were defined as tumor-enriched. TCRdb carries this immuneACCESS record with in-frame sequences only. Its versions omit some clonotypes, under half of them owing to an unresolved V gene in the studies checked, with the rest unexplained. V and J calls and clone size are copied from that table; D and trimming were computed from the DNA. This sample holds some 11,000 clones; 55% to 75% were observed only once. Of the sample, under 25% is held by the ten largest clones.

Dicing about 17-55 mg of tumor tissue typically gave a DNA yield of more than 2.5 ug. The study profiled bulk TCR beta-chain repertoires in matched peripheral blood, tumor and adjacent normal breast tissue taken from some 17 patients with early-stage breast cancer. Following resection, visually identified tumor tissue was excised and transferred into prechilled RNAlater. A TissueLyser II was used to homogenize diced tumor tissue (about 19-50 mg) in RLTplus buffer containing beta-mercaptoethanol and antifoaming agent. The Qiagen AllPrep DNA/RNA Mini kit was used for genomic DNA extraction. The sequenced sample was breast tumor tissue. This TCR was recovered from a person aged 40-50 years with breast cancer. The V gene is TRBV6-6 and the J gene is TRBJ1-5; 9 nucleotides in the junction match TRBD1. The bases read TGTGCCAGCAGAACCCGGGACAGGGATGGCAATCAGCCCCAGCATTTT. It specifies CASRTRDRDGNQPQHF.